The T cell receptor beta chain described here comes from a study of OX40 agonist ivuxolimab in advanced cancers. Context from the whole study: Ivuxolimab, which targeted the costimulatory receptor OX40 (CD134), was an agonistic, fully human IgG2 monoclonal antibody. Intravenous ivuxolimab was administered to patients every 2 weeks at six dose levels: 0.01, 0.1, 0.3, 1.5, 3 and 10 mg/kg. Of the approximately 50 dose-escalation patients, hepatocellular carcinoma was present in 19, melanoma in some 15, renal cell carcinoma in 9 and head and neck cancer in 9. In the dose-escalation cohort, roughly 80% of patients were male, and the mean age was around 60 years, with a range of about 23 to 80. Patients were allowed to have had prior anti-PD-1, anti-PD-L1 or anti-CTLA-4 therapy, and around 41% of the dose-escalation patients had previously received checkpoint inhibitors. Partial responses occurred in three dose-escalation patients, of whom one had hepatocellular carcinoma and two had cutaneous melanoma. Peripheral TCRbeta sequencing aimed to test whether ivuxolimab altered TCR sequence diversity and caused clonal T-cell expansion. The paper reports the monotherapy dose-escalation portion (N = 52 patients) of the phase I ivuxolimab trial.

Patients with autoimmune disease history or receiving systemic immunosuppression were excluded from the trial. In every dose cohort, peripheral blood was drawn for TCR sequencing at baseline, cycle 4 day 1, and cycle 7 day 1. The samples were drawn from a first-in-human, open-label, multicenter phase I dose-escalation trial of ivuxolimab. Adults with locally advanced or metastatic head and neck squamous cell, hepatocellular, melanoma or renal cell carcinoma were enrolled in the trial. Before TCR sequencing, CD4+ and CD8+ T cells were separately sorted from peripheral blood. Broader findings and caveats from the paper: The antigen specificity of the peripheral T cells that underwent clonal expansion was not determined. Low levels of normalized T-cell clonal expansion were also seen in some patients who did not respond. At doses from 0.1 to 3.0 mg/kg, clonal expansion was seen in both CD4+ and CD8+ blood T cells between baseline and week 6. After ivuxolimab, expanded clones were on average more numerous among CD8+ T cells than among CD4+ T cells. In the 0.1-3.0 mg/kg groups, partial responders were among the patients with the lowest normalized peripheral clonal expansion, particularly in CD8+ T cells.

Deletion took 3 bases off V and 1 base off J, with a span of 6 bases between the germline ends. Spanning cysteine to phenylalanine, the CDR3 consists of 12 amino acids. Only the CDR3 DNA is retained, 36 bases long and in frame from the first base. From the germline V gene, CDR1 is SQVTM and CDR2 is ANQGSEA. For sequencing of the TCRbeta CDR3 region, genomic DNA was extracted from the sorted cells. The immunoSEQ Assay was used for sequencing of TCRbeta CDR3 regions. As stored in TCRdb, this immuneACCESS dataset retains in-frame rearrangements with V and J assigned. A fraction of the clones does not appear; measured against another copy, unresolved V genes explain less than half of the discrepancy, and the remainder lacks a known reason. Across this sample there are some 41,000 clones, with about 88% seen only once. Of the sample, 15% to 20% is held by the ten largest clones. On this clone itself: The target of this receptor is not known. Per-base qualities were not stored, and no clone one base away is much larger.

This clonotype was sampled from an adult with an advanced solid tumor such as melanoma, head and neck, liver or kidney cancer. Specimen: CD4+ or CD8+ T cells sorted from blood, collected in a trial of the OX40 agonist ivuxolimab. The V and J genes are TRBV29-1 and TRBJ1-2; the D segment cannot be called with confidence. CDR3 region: CSVETHNYGYTF. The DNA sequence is TGCAGCGTTGAGACCCATAACTATGGCTACACCTTC.